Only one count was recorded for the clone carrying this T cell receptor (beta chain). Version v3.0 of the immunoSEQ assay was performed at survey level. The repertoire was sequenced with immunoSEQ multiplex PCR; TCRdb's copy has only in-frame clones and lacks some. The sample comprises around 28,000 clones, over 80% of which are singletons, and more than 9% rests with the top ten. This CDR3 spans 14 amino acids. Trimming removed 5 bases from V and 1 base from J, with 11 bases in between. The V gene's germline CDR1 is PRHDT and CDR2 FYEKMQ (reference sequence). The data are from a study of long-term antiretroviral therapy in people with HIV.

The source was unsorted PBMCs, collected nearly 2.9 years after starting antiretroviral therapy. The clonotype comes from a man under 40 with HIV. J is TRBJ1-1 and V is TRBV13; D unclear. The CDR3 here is CASSRGSPNTEAFF. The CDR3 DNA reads TGTGCCAGCAGCCGTGGGAGTCCGAACACTGAAGCTTTCTTT.